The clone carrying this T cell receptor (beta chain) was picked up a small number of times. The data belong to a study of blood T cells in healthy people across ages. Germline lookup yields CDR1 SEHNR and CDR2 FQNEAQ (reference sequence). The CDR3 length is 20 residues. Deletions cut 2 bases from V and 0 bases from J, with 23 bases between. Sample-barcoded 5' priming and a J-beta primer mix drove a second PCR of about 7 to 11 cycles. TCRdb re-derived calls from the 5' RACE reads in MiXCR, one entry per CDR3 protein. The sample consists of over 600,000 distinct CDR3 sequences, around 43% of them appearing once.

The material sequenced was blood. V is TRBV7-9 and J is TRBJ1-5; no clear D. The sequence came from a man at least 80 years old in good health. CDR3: CASSLMSGGPSTHSNQPQHF. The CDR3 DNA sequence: TGTGCCAGCAGCTTAATGAGTGGAGGACCGTCCACCCATAGCAATCAGCCCCAGCATTTT.